This T cell receptor (beta chain) was identified during a study of regulatory T cells in long-lasting Graves disease. Study outcomes and limitations: Between persistent patients, about 2,700 public clonotypes were shared, exceeding the approximately 900 shared between new patients. Those with persistent Graves' had less TCR diversity than newly diagnosed patients. Favored gene segments in persistent disease were TRBV28, TRBJ1-2 and TRBJ2-5. Thyroid tissue was not sampled; only peripheral blood was.

V shed 3 bases and J shed 3 bases, with 12 bases lying between them. This CDR3 is 14 amino acids long. Germline CDR1 and CDR2: SNHLY and FYNNEI. Regarding this clonotype: No antigen is known for it. A read error is possible here, since a much larger clone lies one base away. In this CDR3 the conserved last residue, phenylalanine or tryptophan, is missing, so a read error is likely.

Researchers made TCR beta libraries by using iRepertoire HTBI primers and running Arm-PCR on CDR3 regions. Via MiXCR, TCRdb re-called the multiplex PCR reads, giving one row per CDR3 protein. The data contain 400,000 to 450,000 distinct CDR3 sequences, around 24% of them singletons. This sample's time point: persistent/refractory GD, antithyroid drugs over 5 years with positive TRAb. The authors made the TCR library using RNA they extracted from PBMCs. This rearrangement joins TRBV2 to TRBJ2-7; D possibly corresponds to TRBD2 (6 bases). Sequencing was performed on peripheral blood mononuclear cells (PBMCs), taken when the disease was refractory, from a patient treated with antithyroid drugs. The TCR comes from a female donor with Graves disease. In nucleotides, the CDR3 is TGTGCCAGCAGTGAGTCTAGCGCCGTCTACGAGCAGTACCTC. It codes for CASSESSAVYEQYL.